Following are 6 T cell receptor beta chains from one sample sequenced in a study of Ad26.COV2.S vaccination and SARS-CoV-2 variants. Produced via immunoSEQ multiplex PCR; TCRdb's table is partial and in-frame only. The repertoire includes hundreds of thousands of clones, about 88% of them detected once, and 2.5% to 3.5% sits in the top ten. Treatment of the sample: 15 to 20 received Ad26.COV2.S at low or high dose, single or two shots; 5 received placebo; per-sample allocation not given. Collection of samples fell on day 63 after the first vaccine or placebo injection. Sequencing used peripheral blood, obtained in a trial of Ad26.COV2.S vaccine versus placebo. The receptors shown here come from a person aged 18-65 years who received the Ad26.COV2.S COVID-19 vaccine or a placebo.

The chain employs TRBV2 and TRBJ2-3; tentative D call: TRBD1 (6 bases). CDR3 size: 12 residues. The V and J ends lost 8 bases and 6 bases respectively, with 12 bases between them. Germline assignment: CDR1 SNHLY and CDR2 FYNNEI. The CDR3 sequence is CASRPGADTQYF. In nucleotides, the CDR3 is TGTGCCAGCCGGCCAGGGGCGGATACGCAGTATTTT. Filled out from reference TRBV2 and TRBJ2-3, the complete variable domain reads EPEVTQTPSHQVTQMGQEVILRCVPISNHLYFYWYRQILGQKVEFLVSFYNNEISEKSEIFDDQFSVERPDGSNFTLKIRSTKLEDSAMYFCASRPGADTQYFGPGTRLTVL.

The chain joins TRBV21-1 to TRBJ2-1. TRBV21-1 is marked as a pseudogene. The CDR3 loop spans 16 amino acids. The CDR3 protein is CASSKGGKDHYNEQFF. The CDR3 DNA follows: TGTGCCAGCAGCAAAGGGGGAAAGGATCACTACAATGAGCAGTTCTTC.

A few counts support this clone. V usage is TRBV27 and J usage is TRBJ1-2, with D unresolved. Germline CDR1 MNHEY, CDR2 SMNVEV (reference sequence). The CDR3 is 15 residues long. Trimming pared 6 bases from V and 4 bases from J, leaving 18 bases between. Written as DNA, the CDR3 is TGTGCCAGCAGGATGGCAGCATCGAATGTCTATGGCTACACCTTC. Its translation: CASRMAASNVYGYTF.

This chain joins TRBV12-3 or TRBV12-4 and TRBJ1-1; D is ambiguous. The CDR3 runs 12 residues. The V end was cut by 3 bases, the J end by 10 bases, with 12 bases between. Here the CDR3 DNA reads TGTGCCAGCAGTTTGTCAATATACGGAGCTTTCTTT. It specifies CASSLSIYGAFF.

The chain has TRBV25-1 and TRBJ1-1; no reliable D call. CDR1 and CDR2 from the germline V gene are MGHDK and SYGVNS. Trimming stripped 3 bases from V and 6 bases from J, with 14 bases between. The CDR3 runs 14 residues. The CDR3 DNA reads as TGTGCCAGCAGTGAGGCCGGGAGGGATCCTGAAGCTTTCTTT. Its protein product is CASSEAGRDPEAFF. Complete variable domain (other parts from reference TRBV25-1 and TRBJ1-1): EADIYQTPRYLVIGTGKKITLECSQTMGHDKMYWYQQDPGMELHLIHYSYGVNSTEKGDLSSESTVSRIRTEHFPLTLESARPSHTSQYLCASSEAGRDPEAFFGQGTRLTVV.

This chain uses TRBV7-8 with TRBJ2-1, with a weak D call TRBD2 (5 bases). The V gene's germline CDR1 is SGHVS and CDR2 FQNEAQ. Trimming pared 6 bases from V and 1 base from J, leaving 7 bases between. This CDR3 has 13 residues. The CDR3 protein is CASSRTSYNEQFF. In DNA form, the CDR3 reads TGTGCCAGCAGTCGGACTTCCTACAATGAGCAGTTCTTC.